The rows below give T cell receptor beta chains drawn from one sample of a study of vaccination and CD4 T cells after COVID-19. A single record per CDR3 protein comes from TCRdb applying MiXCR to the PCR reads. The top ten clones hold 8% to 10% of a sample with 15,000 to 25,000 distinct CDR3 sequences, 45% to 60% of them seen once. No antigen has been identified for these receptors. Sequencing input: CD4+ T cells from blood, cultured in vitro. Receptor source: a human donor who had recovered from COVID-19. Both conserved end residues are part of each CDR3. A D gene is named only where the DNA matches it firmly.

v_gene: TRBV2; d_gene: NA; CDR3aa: CASSGRGGSTEAFF
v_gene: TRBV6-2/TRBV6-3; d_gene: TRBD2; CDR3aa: CASSYSRSASGRARSYEQYF
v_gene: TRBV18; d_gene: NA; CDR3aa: CASSPPGSRTDTQYF
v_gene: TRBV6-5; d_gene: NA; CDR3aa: CASSSPGRQRGPDTQYF
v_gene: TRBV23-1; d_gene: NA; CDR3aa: CASSQKRDSNQPQHF
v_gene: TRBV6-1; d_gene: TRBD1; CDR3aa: CASSDGTALDELFF
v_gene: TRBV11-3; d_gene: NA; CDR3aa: CASSRGNGVGAYEQYF
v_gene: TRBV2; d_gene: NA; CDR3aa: CASSLQGNYGYTF
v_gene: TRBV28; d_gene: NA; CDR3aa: CASSAREGRQPQHF
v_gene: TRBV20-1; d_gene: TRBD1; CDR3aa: CSARGQFVGSYNSPLHF
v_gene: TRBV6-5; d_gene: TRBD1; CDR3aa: CASSLTGVEQPQHF
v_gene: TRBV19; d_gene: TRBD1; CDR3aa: CASSRDRGSEQYF
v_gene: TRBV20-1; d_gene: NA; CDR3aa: CSAWDQWELGNYEQYF
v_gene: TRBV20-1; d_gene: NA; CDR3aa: CSALVPPRGVHYGYTF
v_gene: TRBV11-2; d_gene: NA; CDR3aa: CASSLDEGVGGYTF
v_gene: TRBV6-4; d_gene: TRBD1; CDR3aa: CASSGTGGYTQYF
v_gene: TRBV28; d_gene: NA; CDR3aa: CASSRGGPYNSPLHF
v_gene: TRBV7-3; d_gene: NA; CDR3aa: CASSLQANTGELFF
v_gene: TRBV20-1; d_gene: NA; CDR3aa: CSVEDNSNQPQHF
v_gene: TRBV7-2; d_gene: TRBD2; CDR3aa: CASSLDSGKVEQFF
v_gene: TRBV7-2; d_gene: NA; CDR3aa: CASSPDFDSYNEQFF
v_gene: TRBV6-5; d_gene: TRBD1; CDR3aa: CASSSGQGARQPQHF
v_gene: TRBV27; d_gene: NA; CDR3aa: CASSPGAPYGYTF
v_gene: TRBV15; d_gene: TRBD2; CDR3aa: CATSRARTSQETQYF
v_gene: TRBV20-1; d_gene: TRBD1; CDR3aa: CSARDGGQGYQPQHF
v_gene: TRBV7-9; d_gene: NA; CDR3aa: CASSLGDLAGYGYTF
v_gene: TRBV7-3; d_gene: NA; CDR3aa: CASSLGIWDEQYF
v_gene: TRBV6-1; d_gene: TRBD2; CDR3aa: CASSESWSGGQETQYF
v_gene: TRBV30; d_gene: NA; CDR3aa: CAWSQGMADTQYF
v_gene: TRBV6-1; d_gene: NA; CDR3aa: CASRHTAGGNYGYTF
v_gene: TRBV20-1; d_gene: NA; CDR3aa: CSARAGNTIYF
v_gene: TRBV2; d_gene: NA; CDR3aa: CASIRYEIAKNIQYF
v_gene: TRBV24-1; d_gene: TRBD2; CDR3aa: CATSDLRTSGGNTGELFF
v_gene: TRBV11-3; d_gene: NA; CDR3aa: CASSLDRYEQYF
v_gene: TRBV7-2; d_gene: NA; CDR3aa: CASSSGLYSPIADTQYF
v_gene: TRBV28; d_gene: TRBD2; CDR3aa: CASSLWGRTSGRGNEQFF
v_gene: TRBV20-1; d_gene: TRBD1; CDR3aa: CSAAFSGQGNYGYTF
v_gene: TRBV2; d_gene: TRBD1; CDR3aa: CASRQGTNIQYF
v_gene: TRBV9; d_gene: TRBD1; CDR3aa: CASSTGVGNTEAFF
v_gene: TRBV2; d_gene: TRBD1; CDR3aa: CASRDRSYEQYF
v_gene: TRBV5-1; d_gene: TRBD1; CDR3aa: CASSLSPRGLWTGELFF
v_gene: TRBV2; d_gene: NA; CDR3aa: CASSPRPTGELFF
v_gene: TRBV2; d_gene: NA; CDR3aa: CASSERQVVTEAFF
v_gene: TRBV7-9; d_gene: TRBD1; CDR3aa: CASSPEGTANEKLFF
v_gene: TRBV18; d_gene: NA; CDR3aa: CASSPPPGQLKLGYTF
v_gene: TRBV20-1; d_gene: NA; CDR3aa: CSARRGNEKLFF
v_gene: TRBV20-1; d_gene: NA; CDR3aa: CSAPGTLLTDTQYF
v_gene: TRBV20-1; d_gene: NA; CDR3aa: CSARDRTGYYEQYF
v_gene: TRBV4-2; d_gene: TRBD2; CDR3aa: CASSPSGGHNEQFF
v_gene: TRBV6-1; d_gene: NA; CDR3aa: CASRPRGSPTDTQYF
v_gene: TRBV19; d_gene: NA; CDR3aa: CASSSPRMNTEAFF
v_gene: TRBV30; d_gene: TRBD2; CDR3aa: CAWSVHGRDEQYF
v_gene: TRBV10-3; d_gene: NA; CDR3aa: CAISPGVAANEQFF
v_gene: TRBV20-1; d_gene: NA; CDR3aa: CSARAGRGAMSSYEQYF
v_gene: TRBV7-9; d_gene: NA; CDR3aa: CASSWVLGPGSYNEQFF
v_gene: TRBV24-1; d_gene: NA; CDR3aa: CATREHIGRRSYNEQFF
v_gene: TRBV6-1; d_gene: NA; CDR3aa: CASSESLLANYGYTF
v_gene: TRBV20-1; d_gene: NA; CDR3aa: CSARGSSSGNTIYF
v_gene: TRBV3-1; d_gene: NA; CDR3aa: CASSQSGYSPLHF